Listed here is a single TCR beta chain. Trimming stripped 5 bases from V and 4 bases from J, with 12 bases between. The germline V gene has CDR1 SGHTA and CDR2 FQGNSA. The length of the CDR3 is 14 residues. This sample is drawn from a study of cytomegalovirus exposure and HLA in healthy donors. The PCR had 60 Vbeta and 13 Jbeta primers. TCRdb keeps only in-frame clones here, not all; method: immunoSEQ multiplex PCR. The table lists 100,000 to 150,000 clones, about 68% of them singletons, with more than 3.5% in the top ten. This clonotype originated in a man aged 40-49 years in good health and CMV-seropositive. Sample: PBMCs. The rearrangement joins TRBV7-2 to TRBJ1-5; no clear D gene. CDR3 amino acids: CASSPFGNNQPQHF. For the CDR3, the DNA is TGTGCCAGCAGCCCATTCGGGAATAATCAGCCCCAGCATTTT.